The clone carrying this TCR beta chain has a handful of counts. This entry comes from a study of blood T cell repertoires in COVID-19. In the study overall: Sites across the United States, Italy and Spain contributed samples from acute and convalescent COVID-19. Sources were T cells, B-cell-depleted T cells, or PBMCs; the material itself was cDNA or gDNA.

This CDR3 spans 14 amino acids. Germline CDR1 and CDR2: LNHDA and SQIVND (reference sequence). The V and J ends lost 6 bases and 5 bases, in that order; junction bases with no gene match: 4. As handled by the study authors: Amplification from reference gene primers served as the basis for estimated nucleated cell counts. Assay: immunoSEQ multiplex PCR; the TCRdb copy retains only in-frame clones and omits some. The V and J calls and clone size were taken over from that table, and D and trimming were inferred from the DNA. Among 120,000 or so clones listed, around 86% were seen once. The source is an elderly man with active or convalescent COVID-19. This chain connects TRBV19 to TRBJ1-4; 9 bases align to TRBD1. The sample was peripheral blood. In nucleotides, the CDR3 is TGTGCCAGTAGCCAACAGGGGGCGAATGAAAAACTGTTTTTT. Its protein product is CASSQQGANEKLFF.